This entry is about one T cell receptor beta chain. Its antigen is currently not known. Library preparation was by the immunoSEQ multiplex PCR assay. A mixture of 60 forward primers for TCR Vbeta segments and 13 reverse primers for TCR Jbeta segments was used in the multiplex PCR. The CDR3 region of rearranged TCR beta genes was amplified from genomic DNA with a multiplex PCR assay. The amplified TCR beta libraries were sequenced on the Illumina HiSeq System as 87-base-pair reads. On the study's bioinformatics: Across the 500 to 700 repertoires, a later analysis counted some 81 million unique TCR beta chains, 9.5 million to 13 million of which were shared by at least two donors. Raw reads were error-corrected and collapsed into unique sequences with a nearest-neighbor algorithm that merged closely related sequences to remove PCR and sequencing errors. V, D and J gene segments were assigned by aligning CDR3 sequences to IMGT reference sequences. For a sequence to be retained, a match of at least six nucleotides was required to both a V gene segment and a J gene segment. Rearrangements were called productive when the CDR3 lacked stop codons and stayed in frame with V and J; all others were non-productive. Following IMGT convention, CDR3 was defined as the stretch from the second conserved V-encoded cysteine up to the conserved J-encoded phenylalanine. In an earlier analysis of around 640 of the donors, sequences lacking an unambiguous match to a single V gene segment were excluded. In an earlier analysis of 500 to 750 of the donors, V segments were called functional above 56.7% productive rearrangements and were called segregating when the between-donor standard deviation exceeded 5%. A statistical classification framework was developed to diagnose cytomegalovirus status using the catalog of TCR beta chain sequences. In a later analysis, V and J genes were assigned by comparing TCR nucleotide sequences against IMGT/GENE-DB human TR gene sequences. Using the TCRdist pipeline, a later analysis assigned CDR3 sequences along with most-parsimonious VDJ recombination scenarios. In a later analysis, each TCR beta chain was defined by its CDR3 amino acid sequence together with its V-gene family, and reads without a unique V-gene family were excluded. To address suspected cross-contamination and a sequencing artifact, a later analysis removed under 600 highly shared, low-generation-probability nucleotide sequences. A later analysis calculated a clonal expansion index for each public chain from normalized within-repertoire ranks of inferred template counts. In a later analysis, generation probabilities were computed using a VDJ recombination model fitted to out-of-frame rearrangements, and the results were checked against IGoR. A later analysis scored TCR-TCR, TCR-HLA and TCR-CMV co-occurrence with hypergeometric tests, applying a repertoire-size bias correction to TCR pairs. A later analysis estimated false discovery rates by permuting HLA or CMV assignments 20 times. A later analysis grouped co-occurring TCRs with DBSCAN, adding TCRdist sequence similarity when clustering within HLA-allele-positive subsets. Repertoires with fewer than 30,000 or more than 120,000 public chains, plus five repertoires with anomalous nucleotide sharing, were excluded from co-occurrence clustering. TCRdb re-hosts the immuneACCESS table, in-frame sequences only. Its copies lack some clones; in the studies checked, an unresolved V gene accounts for under half of them, and the cause for the rest is not known. V and J calls plus clone size are reproduced from that table; the DNA served to infer D and trimming. The table of this sample itemizes more than 45,000 clones. Jointly, the top ten make up 9% to 15% of the sample.

The cohort comprised some 680 healthy bone marrow donors. At the time of sampling, every cohort member was nominally healthy, though immune exposures that went unrecorded were likely present. The donor was CMV seropositive and belonged to the group of 250 to 300 seropositive cohort members. Every donor gave a peripheral blood sample, and the peripheral blood mononuclear cells from that sample were used for TCR beta sequencing. Genomic DNA extraction from the blood cell samples was performed with the Qiagen DNeasy Blood Extraction Kit. The record originates from a study of cytomegalovirus exposure and HLA in healthy donors (dated by TCRdb to the late 2010s). In the study overall: In an earlier analysis of about 560 of the donors, about 260 Gb of sequence data and roughly 100 million unique TCR beta sequences from 150 million to 200 million T cells were reported. An early release that covered roughly 600 HLA-typed donors contained around 300 gigabases of sequencing data and 70 million to 100 million unique TCR sequences. The genetic ancestry cluster associated with self-reported Caucasian donors included 81% of the roughly 400 genotyped donors. The study aimed to test whether signatures of past pathogen exposure could be identified by cataloging public T cell receptors. The study profiled the T cell repertoires of 666 subjects by immunosequencing and related them to cytomegalovirus serostatus. Besides the first cohort of roughly 660 subjects, a separate validation cohort made up of 120 different subjects was used. The study combined high-throughput TCR immunosequencing, statistical association of individual TCRs with disease status, and machine learning to predict cytomegalovirus infection status. In a later analysis, previously published TCR beta repertoires from fewer than 750 donors were re-analyzed and high-resolution HLA genotyping was added so that TCR occurrence patterns could be studied. In the later analysis, no new phenotypic data were used to find candidate immune exposures; instead, reliance was placed on TCR beta sequences and their occurrence across donors. An earlier analysis of 587 of the donors applied high-throughput TCR beta sequencing to assess whether each TCR beta V gene segment acted as functional or pseudogenic. Donor age, sex, ethnicity and CMV serostatus were compiled alongside the repertoire data. Genome-wide SNP genotypes for about 65% of the roughly 670 donors were used in a later genetic analysis, which treated that subset as a discovery cohort. All discovery cohort repertoires had been generated using a single sequencing platform. Class I and class II HLA loci were covered by the typing at four-digit resolution. The number of typed donors differed by locus: about 629-630 for A, B, C, DRB1 and DQB1; 500 to 550 for DQA1; approximately 610 for DPA1; and some 450 for DPB1. Several DR-DQ haplotypes were treated as single units for association and clustering because of strong linkage in the cohort. Among about 400 genotyped donors of the cohort, an average of roughly 230,000 unique TCR beta nucleotide sequences was sequenced per donor, of which 15% to 20% were non-productive.

Per the germline V gene, MNHNS is the CDR1 and SASEGT is the CDR2. V is reduced by 4 bases and J by 2 bases, leaving a spacing of 8 bases between them. The CDR3 runs 13 residues from the cysteine to the phenylalanine. CDR3 DNA only is kept here, 39 bases in frame from base 1. The paper as a whole reports these results and caveats: In vitro tests confirmed that three of the cytomegalovirus-associated TCR beta chains recognize cytomegalovirus antigens. A later analysis reported that several top co-occurrence clusters appeared linked to parvovirus B19, influenza, CMV and Epstein-Barr virus. Broadly in line with IMGT annotations, most TCR beta V segments showed up in productive rearrangements about 87% or about 30% of the time in an earlier analysis of some 590 of the donors. The classifier was reported to diagnose cytomegalovirus status with high specificity and sensitivity in both the original cohort and the validation cohort. In a later analysis, HLA-associated TCR beta chains showed more clonal expansion and lower generation probabilities than non-associated chains that were equally common. Linkage disequilibrium might explain the correlated functional status among segregating V segments, but an unknown experimental factor could not be excluded. The sequencing pipeline was judged likely to have produced a cluster of highly shared sequence variants as a technical artifact. According to a later analysis, most CMV-associated TCR beta chains appeared to be HLA-restricted, and the HLA associations seemed to be driven largely by CMV exposure. A later analysis associated 15,000 or so TCR beta sequences with specific HLA alleles at a false discovery rate of 0.05. It was suggested by the authors that the approach could potentially be generalized to other disease states and immunological phenotypes. CMV serostatus was the only immune exposure information available for the cohort. In a later genetic analysis, fewer N-insertions in productive TCRs were reported among donors in an Asian-associated ancestry cluster than the approximately 710-donor mean. The presence/absence analyses assumed that sequencing depth was roughly uniform across donors, and that assumption may not be true. A further reported finding was that TCR beta sequences accurately predicted the HLA-A and HLA-B alleles for most subjects in the first cohort. Because counts were too low, about 18 rarely observed V segments, including chromosome 9 orphons, were left out of the earlier analysis of 587 of the donors. When HLA alleles, especially DR and DQ, strongly co-occurred, attributing TCR associations to individual alleles was difficult. Because HLA typing was missing for some donors at each locus, association tests included only the typed subset. Most TCR sequences were seen in very few donors, while some public TCRs were found in many individuals. In a later analysis, TCR association rates were found to vary across HLA loci, with the most associated TCRs seen for DRB1 alleles and the fewest for HLA-C alleles. A total of 150 to 200 TCR beta chains were listed by the study as associated with cytomegalovirus. Some IMGT-functional V segments, including TRBV6-2 and TRBV6-3, could not be told apart with the 87-base-pair reads, so those segments were excluded. In this cohort, only TCR beta chains were sequenced, and detectable features were limited by the absence of alpha or paired-chain data. A later genetic analysis associated a missense DCLRE1C variant with V-gene and J-gene trimming of TCR beta chains, and an independent cohort replicated the association.

The sample taken for sequencing was PBMCs. The origin of this receptor is a woman aged 25 to 45 in good health and CMV-seropositive. The receptor chain draws on TRBV6-1 and TRBJ1-1, with the D gene uncertain. The DNA sequence is as follows: TGTGCCAGCAGTGTGACACCTAACACTGAAGCTTTCTTT. Its protein reads: CASSVTPNTEAFF.